The 24 T cell receptor beta chains reported below all come from one sample, sequenced in a study of T cell responses to AZD1222 COVID-19 vaccine. Assay used: immunoSEQ multiplex PCR; TCRdb lists only in-frame clones, some missing. The sample holds some 130,000 clones, approximately 90% seen once. Here the sequenced sample was peripheral blood, taken on day 0 of AZD1222 vaccination. These receptors all come from an adult in good health.

V and J are TRBV19 and TRBJ2-7; 10 nucleotides align to TRBD1. From germline, CDR1 is LNHDA and CDR2 SQIVND (reference sequence). V lost 4 bases to trimming and J lost 2 bases; unmatched junction nucleotides: 2. The CDR3 is 14 residues long. CDR3 coding DNA: TGTGCCAGTAGTACCGGGACAGGGGCCTACGAGCAGTACTTC. It yields the protein CASSTGTGAYEQYF.

The V gene is TRBV7-3, the J gene TRBJ1-2; D call uncertain. The CDR3 is 13 amino acids. Germline V gives CDR1 SGHTA, CDR2 FQGTGA. Trimming removed 2 bases from V and 0 bases from J, with 4 bases in between. CDR3 sequence (DNA): TGTGCCAGCAGCTTAGGTCCTAACTATGGCTACACCTTC. Translated: CASSLGPNYGYTF.

Here the CDR3 reads CASSLAGGNQPQHF. The DNA for the CDR3 is TGTGCCAGCAGCTTGGCCGGGGGCAATCAGCCCCAGCATTTT. This rearrangement joins TRBV7-2 to TRBJ1-5, with no clear D. Germline CDR1 and CDR2: SGHTA and FQGNSA. The CDR3 sequence is 14 residues long. V shed 3 bases and J shed 2 bases, with 8 bases lying between them.

This chain uses TRBV28 with TRBJ1-1; perhaps TRBD1 as D (6 bases). CDR1 is MDHEN, CDR2 SYDVKM, per germline. The CDR3 is made up of 12 amino acids. Trimming took 6 bases from V and 4 from J, leaving 9 bases between them. CDR3 DNA: TGTGCCAGCAGCATCAGGGGCACTGAAGCTTTCTTT. Its translation is CASSIRGTEAFF.

The chain links TRBV27 to TRBJ2-1; 14 bases are shared with TRBD2. The CDR3 is 16 residues long. CDR1 and CDR2 (germline): MNHEY, SMNVEV (reference sequence). V trimming: 8 bases; J trimming: 3 bases; junction bases outside the gene matches: 6. The CDR3 bases are TGTGCCAGCCGCGGACTAGCGGGAGGTCTCTACAATGAGCAGTTCTTC. The encoded protein is CASRGLAGGLYNEQFF.

J is TRBJ1-2 and V is TRBV18; D ambiguous. CDR3 length: 17 residues. V dropped 3 bases and J dropped 0 bases, with 17 bases sitting between them. From germline, CDR1 is KGHSH and CDR2 LQKENI. The chain's CDR3 is CASSPYTDLFSNYGYTF. The CDR3 nucleotides read TGTGCCAGCTCACCGTACACAGATCTGTTCTCTAACTATGGCTACACCTTC.

V and J are TRBV9 and TRBJ2-1, with 7 bases that match TRBD2. This CDR3 spans 15 amino acids. The V gene end was trimmed by 5 bases and the J gene end by 8 bases; junction bases not matched to a gene: 13. Germline V gene lookup returns CDR1 SGDLS and CDR2 YYNGEE. The CDR3 protein is CASSPWGEGRDEQFF. DNA of the CDR3: TGTGCCAGCAGTCCCTGGGGGGAGGGCCGCGATGAGCAGTTCTTC.

V and J are TRBV30 and TRBJ2-7; 9 nucleotides agree with TRBD1. The CDR3 has 13 residues. Unmatched junction bases numbered 6, after V lost 4 bases and J lost 5 bases. Germline V gene data show CDR1 as GTSNPN and CDR2 as SVGIG (reference sequence). CDR3 in DNA: TGTGCCTGGACCGGGACAGGGTCCCACGAGCAGTACTTC. Amino acid sequence: CAWTGTGSHEQYF.

In its sample, this clone was seen once. The chain combines TRBV28 with TRBJ2-1; 11 positions agree with TRBD2. The CDR3 is 16 amino acids. V was clipped by 7 bases and J by 7 bases; unmatched bases: 12. CDR1 MDHEN and CDR2 SYDVKM come from the germline V gene. The CDR3: CASTEVAGGPGNEQFF. The CDR3 nucleotides are TGTGCCAGCACCGAAGTAGCGGGAGGGCCGGGTAATGAGCAGTTCTTC.

The gene calls are TRBV20-1 and TRBJ2-2; no firm D call. Germline V gives CDR1 DFQATT, CDR2 SNEGSKA (reference sequence). V lost 5 bases and J lost 3, with 4 bases in between. CDR3 length equals 11 residues. The CDR3 DNA is TGCAGTGCTGAGGACACCGGGGAGCTGTTTTTT. Amino acid sequence: CSAEDTGELFF.

The chain couples TRBV15 to TRBJ1-5, with D unclear. V was shortened by 0 bases and J by 1 base, with 10 bases between the two germline ends. This CDR3 is built from 16 residues. From germline, CDR1 is LNHNV and CDR2 YYDKDF (reference sequence). Written as DNA, the CDR3 is TGTGCCACCAGCAGAGATAAAGGGATGAGCAATCAGCCCCAGCATTTT. This encodes CATSRDKGMSNQPQHF. The full variable domain, completed using reference TRBV15 and TRBJ1-5, is DAMVIQNPRYQVTQFGKPVTLSCSQTLNHNVMYWYQQKSSQAPKLLFHYYDKDFNNEADTPDNFQSRRPNTSFCFLDIRSPGLGDTAMYLCATSRDKGMSNQPQHFGDGTRLSIL.

The chain employs TRBV5-6 and TRBJ2-5; D is uncertain. Trimming took 1 base from V and 7 from J, leaving 17 bases between them. Germline V lookup: CDR1 SGHDT, CDR2 YYEEEE. The CDR3 loop spans 15 amino acids. CDR3 region: CASSLSISGPGTQYF. The DNA of the CDR3 is TGTGCCAGCAGCTTGAGCATCTCTGGGCCGGGGACCCAGTACTTC.

This clone was counted between two and nine times. This rearrangement joins TRBV6-6 to TRBJ1-2; TRBD1 is a possible D gene (5 bases). The V gene lost 2 bases and the J gene lost 8 bases, with 15 bases spanning the gap. Per germline, CDR1 MNHNY and CDR2 SVGAGI (reference sequence). The CDR3 spans 14 residues. The CDR3 protein is CASSYDGAANGYTF. The CDR3, as DNA: TGTGCCAGCAGTTACGACGGGGCGGCTAACGGCTACACCTTC.

The chain combines TRBV2 with TRBJ1-3; D call uncertain. The V gene lost 4 bases and the J gene lost 0 bases, with 7 bases spanning the gap. In germline, CDR1 is SNHLY, CDR2 FYNNEI. The CDR3 runs 14 residues. CDR3 sequence: CASSGPSSGNTIYF. In nucleotides, the CDR3 is TGTGCCAGCAGTGGACCATCCTCTGGAAACACCATATATTTT.

The chain combines TRBV2 with TRBJ2-7, with D hard to call. CDR3 length equals 13 residues. The ends were cut back, 5 bases at V and 7 bases at J, with 15 bases in the middle. The germline V gene has CDR1 SNHLY and CDR2 FYNNEI. The CDR3 region is CASSTDAGGEQYF. Here the CDR3 DNA reads TGTGCCAGCAGTACAGACGCCGGTGGTGAGCAGTACTTC. Full variable domain (missing parts from reference TRBV2 and TRBJ2-7): EPEVTQTPSHQVTQMGQEVILRCVPISNHLYFYWYRQILGQKVEFLVSFYNNEISEKSEIFDDQFSVERPDGSNFTLKIRSTKLEDSAMYFCASSTDAGGEQYFGPGTRLTVT.

The J gene is TRBJ1-1, the V gene TRBV2; D is unclear. The CDR3 runs 11 residues. V dropped 1 base and J dropped 6 bases, with 3 bases sitting between them. Per the germline V gene, CDR1 is SNHLY and CDR2 is FYNNEI. DNA for the CDR3: TGTGCCAGCAGTGAAGTCCCTGAAGCTTTCTTT. It codes for CASSEVPEAFF.

V and J are TRBV6-2 or TRBV6-3 and TRBJ2-7, with 9 nucleotides matching TRBD2. Germline CDR1 MNHEY, CDR2 SVGEGT. CDR3 length: 14 amino acids. V lost 2 bases to trimming and J lost 3 bases; unmatched junction nucleotides: 2. The CDR3 region has the DNA TGTGCCAGCAGTTACCTAGCGGGAAGCTACGAGCAGTACTTC. Its protein product is CASSYLAGSYEQYF.

The chain carries TRBV30 and TRBJ2-1, with TRBD2 matching 8 bases. CDR1 GTSNPN and CDR2 SVGIG come from the germline V gene (reference sequence). V shed 5 bases, J shed 9 bases, and the junction held 9 bases outside the gene matches. This CDR3 contains 13 residues. CDR3 DNA sequence: TGTGCCTGGGTACCGGGGGGGGCTCGTGAGCAGTTCTTC. Amino acids: CAWVPGGAREQFF. The complete variable domain, with remaining parts taken from reference TRBV30 and TRBJ2-1, reads SQTIHQWPATLVQPVGSPLSLECTVEGTSNPNLYWYRQAAGRGLQLLFYSVGIGQISSEVPQNLSASRPQDRQFILSSKKLLLSDSGFYLCAWVPGGAREQFFGPGTRLTVL.

The chain joins TRBV6-8 to TRBJ2-1, with D perhaps TRBD2 (6 bases). CDR1 and CDR2 (germline): MNHGY, SAAAGT. The V and J ends lost 6 bases and 4 bases respectively, with 16 bases between them. CDR3 length equals 15 residues. The CDR3: CASSNRLETYNEQFF. CDR3 coding DNA: TGTGCCAGCAGCAACCGACTAGAGACTTACAATGAGCAGTTCTTC.

The chain joins TRBV5-5 to TRBJ2-7, with a possible D match to TRBD1 (5 bases). The CDR3 runs 13 residues. V gave up 2 bases and J gave up 2 bases, with 8 bases separating them. The germline V gene has CDR1 SGHKS and CDR2 YYEKEE (reference sequence). The CDR3 loop is CASSFQGAYEQYF. CDR3 sequence (DNA): TGTGCCAGCAGCTTTCAGGGTGCCTACGAGCAGTACTTC. Full variable domain (remainder filled in from reference TRBV5-5 and TRBJ2-7): DAGVTQSPTHLIKTRGQQVTLRCSPISGHKSVSWYQQVLGQGPQFIFQYYEKEERGRGNFPDRFSARQFPNYSSELNVNALLLGDSALYLCASSFQGAYEQYFGPGTRLTVT.

The chain joins TRBV5-8 to TRBJ2-2; D gene unclear. The CDR3 loop spans 11 amino acids. V shed 5 bases and J shed 1 base, with 0 bases lying between them. In germline, CDR1 is SGHTS, CDR2 YDEGEE. The CDR3 DNA follows: TGTGCCAGCAGGAACACCGGGGAGCTGTTTTTT. Its translation is CASRNTGELFF.

The CDR3 coding sequence is TGTGCCAGCAGCCCCAGGGACGCCTGGGGCGAAAAACTGTTTTTT. It specifies CASSPRDAWGEKLFF. The chain uses TRBV9 and TRBJ1-4; maybe TRBD1 (5 bases). Trimming shortened V by 4 bases and J by 8 bases, and 18 bases separated the two germline ends. Germline values: CDR1 SGDLS, CDR2 YYNGEE. This CDR3 is built from 15 residues.

The chain is built from TRBV5-1 and TRBJ2-1; perhaps TRBD1 as D (6 bases). The CDR3 sequence is 14 residues long. From germline, CDR1 is SGHRS and CDR2 YFSETQ. V was pared by 4 bases and J by 4 bases, with 12 bases between. The CDR3 coding sequence is TGCGCCAGCAGCCAGACAGGTTGGTACAATGAGCAGTTCTTC. It codes for CASSQTGWYNEQFF.

The chain carries TRBV10-1 and TRBJ2-1, with TRBD1 matching 10 bases. With 0 bases clipped from V and 5 bases from J, the junction kept 4 bases outside the gene matches. CDR3 length: 16 residues. In germline, CDR1 is WNHNN, CDR2 SYGVQD (reference sequence). The CDR3 region has the DNA TGCGCCAGCAGTGAGTCGGGACAGGGGTTGCACAATGAGCAGTTCTTC. This translates into CASSESGQGLHNEQFF.